The 21 T cell receptor beta chains listed next were all sequenced from one sample in a study of blood T cell repertoires in COVID-19. The assay was immunoSEQ multiplex PCR, and TCRdb's table has in-frame clones only and misses some. The data contain under 150,000 clones, around 76% of them singletons. The sequenced sample was peripheral blood. These TCRs come from a man older than 75 with acute or convalescent COVID-19.

This clone was observed a single time. The rearrangement uses TRBV11-2 and TRBJ2-1; 8 nucleotides line up with TRBD2. J lost 7 bases, V lost 4 bases, and 12 bases had no gene match. CDR3 length equals 16 residues. Germline loops: CDR1 SGHAT, CDR2 FQNNGV. The CDR3 loop is CASSSRTRGGMNEQFF. Here the CDR3 DNA reads TGTGCCAGCAGCTCCCGTACCCGCGGGGGGATGAATGAGCAGTTCTTC.

This clone was detected only a few times. This rearrangement joins TRBV9 to TRBJ2-2, with 9 bases identical to TRBD2. CDR1 and CDR2 from the germline V gene are SGDLS and YYNGEE. This CDR3 has 14 amino acids. V lost 0 bases and J lost 6; bases outside the gene matches: 0. The CDR3 DNA reads as TGTGCCAGCAGCGTAGGCGGGAGGGCCGGGGAGCTGTTTTTT. It specifies CASSVGGRAGELFF.

This clone was observed a handful of times. CDR3 bases: TGCGCCAGCAGCCAAGTTTCGTCTCTGGGAAACACCATATATTTT. Protein product: CASSQVSSLGNTIYF. V is TRBV4-1 and J is TRBJ1-3; no firm D call. Germline V CDR1 and CDR2: MGHRA, YSYEKL. CDR3 length: 15 residues. V was trimmed by 1 base and J by 4 bases, leaving 11 bases between them.

The chain recombines TRBV28 with TRBJ2-7, with 8 nucleotides matching TRBD2. The CDR3 is 14 amino acids. J was trimmed by 2 bases and V by 4 bases; bases with no gene match: 4. Per germline, CDR1 MDHEN and CDR2 SYDVKM. The chain's CDR3 is CASSSGGVAYEQYF. In nucleotides, the CDR3 is TGTGCCAGCAGTTCGGGAGGGGTCGCCTACGAGCAGTACTTC.

There are a few counts of this clone. V gene TRBV2 combines with J gene TRBJ2-7, with 7 bases matching TRBD1. Trimming removed 6 bases from V and 0 bases from J; junction bases left unmatched: 11. Germline loops: CDR1 SNHLY, CDR2 FYNNEI. The length of the CDR3 is 16 residues. This chain's CDR3 is CASSRTRQGTSYEQYF. DNA of the CDR3: TGTGCCAGCAGCCGAACAAGACAGGGAACCTCCTACGAGCAGTACTTC.

This clone came up a few times. The rearrangement links TRBV5-8 to TRBJ1-5; D gene uncertain. Germline CDR1 reads SGHTS; CDR2 reads YDEGEE. The germline V and J ends were trimmed by 2 bases and 3 bases, with 6 bases remaining between them. The CDR3 extends over 13 amino acids. CDR3 residues: CASSFRANQPQHF. The CDR3 nucleotides read TGTGCCAGCAGCTTTCGCGCCAATCAGCCCCAGCATTTT.

The chain couples TRBV19 to TRBJ2-5; TRBD2 is a possible D gene (6 bases). Germline values: CDR1 LNHDA, CDR2 SQIVND (reference sequence). V was trimmed by 6 bases and J by 5 bases, leaving 16 bases between them. This CDR3 is 14 amino acids long. CDR3: CASRGGGFMETQYF. As DNA, the CDR3 is TGTGCCAGTAGGGGGGGAGGATTCATGGAGACCCAGTACTTC.

The rearrangement links TRBV5-6 to TRBJ1-5; the match to TRBD1 covers 7 bases. Germline assignment: CDR1 SGHDT and CDR2 YYEEEE. CDR3 length: 14 amino acids. The V and J ends lost 3 bases and 5 bases, in that order; junction bases with no gene match: 5. The CDR3 sequence is CASSSQGWDQPQHF. As DNA, the CDR3 is TGTGCCAGCAGCTCACAGGGGTGGGATCAGCCCCAGCATTTT.

About this clone: This sample also contains other DNA sequences that code for the same CDR3. The chain links TRBV28 to TRBJ1-5; D unclear. Germline-derived CDR1 and CDR2 are MDHEN and SYDVKM. The CDR3 extends over 14 amino acids. V shed 5 bases and J shed 7 bases, with 15 bases lying between them. The CDR3, as DNA: TGTGCCAGCAGTCCCCCGGGAGGGAACCAGCCCCAGCATTTT. The encoded protein is CASSPPGGNQPQHF.

The chain recombines TRBV9 with TRBJ2-7; TRBD1 agrees at 7 bases. Germline CDR1 SGDLS, CDR2 YYNGEE. V lost 4 bases, J lost 3 bases, and 16 bases stayed unmatched. CDR3 length: 17 amino acids. The chain's CDR3 is CASSPRDRTTGFYEQYF. CDR3 bases: TGTGCCAGCAGCCCCCGAGACCGAACGACAGGGTTCTACGAGCAGTACTTC.

This clone was counted a few times. V and J are TRBV28 and TRBJ2-1; perhaps TRBD2 as D (6 bases). Germline loops: CDR1 MDHEN, CDR2 SYDVKM. Trimming stripped 3 bases from V and 8 bases from J, with 14 bases between. The CDR3 runs to 14 residues. Here the CDR3 reads CASSLGGGEHEQFF. In DNA form, the CDR3 reads TGTGCCAGCAGTTTGGGTGGAGGGGAACATGAGCAGTTCTTC. Looking up the rest from reference TRBV28 and TRBJ2-1 gives the full variable domain: DVKVTQSSRYLVKRTGEKVFLECVQDMDHENMFWYRQDPGLGLRLIYFSYDVKMKEKGDIPEGYSVSREKKERFSLILESASTNQTSMYLCASSLGGGEHEQFFGPGTRLTVL.

The J gene is TRBJ1-1, the V gene TRBV16, with 8 nucleotides matching TRBD1. The germline V gene encodes CDR1 KGHSY and CDR2 FQNENV. The CDR3 is made up of 14 amino acids. The ends lost 2 bases at V and 7 bases at J; junction bases unmatched: 6. CDR3 DNA: TGTGCCAGCAGCCAACTCAGGGGGCTAGGTGAAGCTTTCTTT. Its protein product is CASSQLRGLGEAFF. The whole variable domain, filled in from reference TRBV16 and TRBJ1-1, reads GEEVAQTPKHLVRGEGQKAKLYCAPIKGHSYVFWYQQVLKNEFKFLISFQNENVFDETGMPKERFSAKCLPNSPCSLEIQATKLEDSAVYFCASSQLRGLGEAFFGQGTRLTVV.

The chain carries TRBV2 and TRBJ1-1; 7 positions agree with TRBD1. Germline assignment: CDR1 SNHLY and CDR2 FYNNEI. The CDR3 spans 14 residues. Germline trimming cut 7 bases from V and 2 bases from J; bases unmatched to any gene: 7. The CDR3 DNA reads TGTGCCAGCACCCAGGACAGGTACAACACTGAAGCTTTCTTT. Amino acids: CASTQDRYNTEAFF.

This rearrangement joins TRBV4-3 to TRBJ2-7; 9 positions agree with TRBD1. Germline V gene lookup returns CDR1 LGHNA and CDR2 YSLEER. This CDR3 spans 16 amino acids. V shed 0 bases, J shed 5 bases, and the junction held 8 bases outside the gene matches. The CDR3 loop reads CASSQELGQGFNEQYF. CDR3 bases: TGCGCCAGCAGCCAAGAACTCGGACAGGGGTTCAACGAGCAGTACTTC.

This clone was observed once. The chain combines TRBV11-3 with TRBJ1-3; 9 bases map to TRBD1. The germline V gene has CDR1 SGHNT and CDR2 YENEEA. The CDR3 totals 15 residues. Trimming at V came to 5 bases and at J to 8 bases, leaving 10 bases not matched to a gene. Written as DNA, the CDR3 is TGTGCCAGCAGCGCCTCCGGGACAGGGCCGGACACCATATATTTT. Encoded protein: CASSASGTGPDTIYF.

This chain joins TRBV2 and TRBJ1-2; 9 bases line up with TRBD1. CDR1 is SNHLY and CDR2 is FYNNEI in the germline V gene. J gave up 5 bases and V 4 bases, and 5 bases lay outside the gene matches. The CDR3 has 14 amino acids. The CDR3 protein is CASSAGQGFYGYTF. CDR3 bases: TGTGCCAGCAGTGCGGGACAGGGATTTTATGGCTACACCTTC.

This clone was detected once. This rearrangement joins TRBV29-1 to TRBJ2-7, with 8 bases that match TRBD2. Germline CDR1 and CDR2: SQVTM and ANQGSEA. With 4 bases clipped from V and 2 bases from J, the junction kept 13 bases outside the gene matches. This CDR3 spans 16 amino acids. For the CDR3, the DNA is TGCAGCGTTGGGGGTTTAGCGGGGCGGGTAACCTACGAGCAGTACTTC. This gives the protein CSVGGLAGRVTYEQYF.

The rearrangement uses TRBV9 and TRBJ2-3; TRBD1 is a possible D gene (6 bases). The V gene lost 3 bases and the J gene lost 0 bases, with 11 bases spanning the gap. This CDR3 region has 15 residues. Germline values: CDR1 SGDLS, CDR2 YYNGEE. DNA for the CDR3: TGTGCCAGCAGCGCGACAGGTCTTAGCACAGATACGCAGTATTTT. Translating gives CASSATGLSTDTQYF.

This clone appeared a single time. The chain combines TRBV11-1 with TRBJ2-7, with 7 nucleotides matching TRBD2. In germline, CDR1 is SGHAT, CDR2 FQDESV (reference sequence). The CDR3 runs 15 residues. With V trimmed by 2 bases and J by 2 bases, 6 bases remained unmatched. CDR3 nucleotides: TGTGCCAGCAGCTTACAGGAGGGACTAACCTACGAGCAGTACTTC. It specifies CASSLQEGLTYEQYF. Filled out from reference TRBV11-1 and TRBJ2-7, the complete variable domain reads EAEVAQSPRYKITEKSQAVAFWCDPISGHATLYWYRQILGQGPELLVQFQDESVVDDSQLPKDRFSAERLKGVDSTLKIQPAELGDSAMYLCASSLQEGLTYEQYFGPGTRLTVT.

Worth noting for this clone: At one end, the junction sequence differs from germline, possibly due to a read error. The V and J genes are TRBV7-9 and TRBJ1-4, with TRBD1 matching over 10 bases. Looked up from germline, CDR1 is SEHNR and CDR2 is FQNEAQ (reference sequence). This CDR3 spans 18 amino acids. CDR3 sequence (DNA): TGTGCCAGCAGCTTAACGACAGGGGGCTCTACAACTAGTGAAAAACTGTTTTTT. Translating it yields CASSLTTGGSTTSEKLFF.

This chain links TRBV5-4 with TRBJ1-1, with 8 bases identical to TRBD1. This CDR3 has 16 residues. Trimming at V came to 7 bases and at J to 6 bases, leaving 17 bases not matched to a gene. Germline CDR1 and CDR2: SGHNT and YYREEE (reference sequence). CDR3 residues: CASRPGGQDEKPEAFF. The DNA of the CDR3 is TGTGCCAGCCGACCAGGGGGACAGGACGAAAAGCCTGAAGCTTTCTTT.